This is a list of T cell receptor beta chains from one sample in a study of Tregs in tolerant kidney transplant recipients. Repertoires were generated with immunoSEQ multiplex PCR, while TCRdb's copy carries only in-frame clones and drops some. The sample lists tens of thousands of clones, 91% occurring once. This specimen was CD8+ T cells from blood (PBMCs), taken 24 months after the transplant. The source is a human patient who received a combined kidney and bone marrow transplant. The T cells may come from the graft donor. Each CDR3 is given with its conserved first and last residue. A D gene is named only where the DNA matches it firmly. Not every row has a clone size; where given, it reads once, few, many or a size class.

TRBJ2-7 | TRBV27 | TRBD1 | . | TGTGCCAGCAGTTTGACAGGGGTCTACGAGCAGTACTTC | CASSLTGVYEQYF
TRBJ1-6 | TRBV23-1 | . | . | TGCGCCAGCAGTCCCCAGGACAGCCTCTATAATTCACCCCTCCACTTT | CASSPQDSLYNSPLHF
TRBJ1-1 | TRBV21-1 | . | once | TGTGCCAGCAGCACCGGACAGGGGATGAACACTGAAGCTTTCTTT | CASSTGQGMNTEAFF
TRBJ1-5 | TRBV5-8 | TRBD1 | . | TGTGCCAGCAGCCTAGGGGGCGGTCAGCCCCAGCATTTT | CASSLGGGQPQHF
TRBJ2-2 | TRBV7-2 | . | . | TGTGCCAGCAGCTTACCAAGACACACGAACACCGGGGAGCTGTTTTTT | CASSLPRHTNTGELFF
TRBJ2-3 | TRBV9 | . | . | TGTGCCAGCAGCCCAGAGGCCGGCAGTCTAGCCCATACGCAGTATTTT | CASSPEAGSLAHTQYF
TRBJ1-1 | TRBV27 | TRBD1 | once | TGTGCCAGCAGTCCCCGGGGACAGGGTGAAGCTTTCTTT | CASSPRGQGEAFF
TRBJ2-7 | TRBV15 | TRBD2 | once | TGTGCCACCAGCAGTTTTAGCGGGGGGATCTACGAGCAGTACTTC | CATSSFSGGIYEQYF
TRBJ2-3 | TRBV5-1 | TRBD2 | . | TGCGCCAGCAGCCCGGGGGGGAACCCTAGCACAGATACGCAGTATTTT | CASSPGGNPSTDTQYF
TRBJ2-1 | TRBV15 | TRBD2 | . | TGTGCCACCAGCAGAGATCACGAGCGGGGCTACAATGAGCAGTTCTTC | CATSRDHERGYNEQFF
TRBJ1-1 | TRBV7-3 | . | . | TGTGCCAGCAGCTTACTCGGGAACACTGAAGCTTTCTTT | CASSLLGNTEAFF
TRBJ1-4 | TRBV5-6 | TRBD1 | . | TGTGCCAGCAGCCAAGGGACAGCAAATGAAAAACTGTTTTTT | CASSQGTANEKLFF
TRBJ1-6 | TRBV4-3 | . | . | TGCGCCAGCAGCCAAGGGCAGGGGACTAATTCCCCCCTCCACTTT | CASSQGQGTNSPLHF
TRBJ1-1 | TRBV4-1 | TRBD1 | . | TGCGCCAGCAGCCTAGGGACAGGGGTCACTGAAGCTTTCTTT | CASSLGTGVTEAFF
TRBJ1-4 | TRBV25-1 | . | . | TGTGCCAGAAAACTAGGCTCGGACAGCCCTGAAAAACTGTTTTTT | CARKLGSDSPEKLFF
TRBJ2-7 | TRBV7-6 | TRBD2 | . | TGTGCCAGCAGCTTAGGGTCTAGCGGGATTTTATCCTACGAGCAGTACTTC | CASSLGSSGILSYEQYF
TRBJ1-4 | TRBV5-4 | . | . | TGTGCCAGCAGCCACAGGACAGATTATGCAACTAATGAAAAACTGTTTTTT | CASSHRTDYATNEKLFF
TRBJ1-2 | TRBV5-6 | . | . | TGTGCCAGCAGCAACTTTGAATATGGCTACACCTTC | CASSNFEYGYTF
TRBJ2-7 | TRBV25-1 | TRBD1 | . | TGTGCCAGCGGAAACAGGGGCTCATACGAGCAGTACTTC | CASGNRGSYEQYF
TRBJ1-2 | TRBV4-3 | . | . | TGCGCCAGCAGCCAACGGTTGGGGGCCTCGAGGGGCTACACCTTC | CASSQRLGASRGYTF
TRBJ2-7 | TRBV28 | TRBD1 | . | TGTGCCAGCAGCAAGGGACAGGGGGGTCTCTACGAGCAGTACTTC | CASSKGQGGLYEQYF
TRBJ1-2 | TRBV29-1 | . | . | TGCAGCGTTGAAGATACCGGGACTAACTATGGCTACACCTTC | CSVEDTGTNYGYTF
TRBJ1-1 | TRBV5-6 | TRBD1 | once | TGTGCCAGCAGCTTGGGGGGGACAGGGTTTGCTTTCTTT | CASSLGGTGFAFF
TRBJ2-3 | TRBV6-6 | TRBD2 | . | TGTGCCAGCAGTTACTCCGCGGGGGGGACAGATACGCAGTATTTT | CASSYSAGGTDTQYF
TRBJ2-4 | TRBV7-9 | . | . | TGTGCCAGCAGTTGGCTCGAACGCAAAAACATTCAGTACTTC | CASSWLERKNIQYF
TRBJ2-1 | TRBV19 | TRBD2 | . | TGTGCCAGTATAGGTCCGGTAGCGGGGCTCTCCTACAATGAGCAGTTCTTC | CASIGPVAGLSYNEQFF
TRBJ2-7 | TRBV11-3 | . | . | TGTGCCAGCAGCCGCCCCCCCCTCTCCTCGGCGGTGAGCCCCTCCTACGAGCAGTACTTC | CASSRPPLSSAVSPSYEQYF
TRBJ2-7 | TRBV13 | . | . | TGTGCCAGCAGCTTAACCTTCAACAGGCCCGTGGCCATCAAGCACTACGAGCAGTACTTC | CASSLTFNRPVAIKHYEQYF
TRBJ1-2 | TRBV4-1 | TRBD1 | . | TGCGCCAGCAGCCAAACCGGACAGGGCTTTAACTATGGCTACACCTTC | CASSQTGQGFNYGYTF
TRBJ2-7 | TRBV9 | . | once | TGTGCCAGCAGCGTCGGGACTTCCACCTACGAGCAGTACTTC | CASSVGTSTYEQYF
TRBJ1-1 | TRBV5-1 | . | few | TGCGCCAGCAGCTTGGATCTCGCTGAAGCTTTCTTT | CASSLDLAEAFF
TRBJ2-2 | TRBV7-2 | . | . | TGTGCCAGCCCTAGTCCGAACACCGGGGAGCTGTTTTTT | CASPSPNTGELFF
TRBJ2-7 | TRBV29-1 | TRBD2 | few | TGCAGCGTTGAGGGGCGCACTAGCGGGAGTAGCGAGCAGTACTTC | CSVEGRTSGSSEQYF
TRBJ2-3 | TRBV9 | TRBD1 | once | TGTGCCAGCAGCTCACGACAGGGGCGCACAGATACGCAGTATTTT | CASSSRQGRTDTQYF
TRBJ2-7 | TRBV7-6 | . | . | TGTGCCAGCAGCTTAGACCTCACAGGGAGAGTCCACGAGCAGTACTTC | CASSLDLTGRVHEQYF
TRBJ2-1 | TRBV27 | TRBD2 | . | TGTGCCAGCACCGAGCGGGGGGCAAAGTACAATGAGCAGTTCTTC | CASTERGAKYNEQFF
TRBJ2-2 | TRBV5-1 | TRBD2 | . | TGCGCCAGCAGCTTGATCTCCGGGAGGGCCGGGGAGCTGTTTTTT | CASSLISGRAGELFF
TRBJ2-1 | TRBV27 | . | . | TGTGCCAGCAGTTTGGGGCGTTCCTACAATGAGCAGTTCTTC | CASSLGRSYNEQFF
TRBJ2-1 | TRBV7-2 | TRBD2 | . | TGTGCCAGCAGCTTAGTACCGCGACTAGCGGAGGACAATGAGCAGTTCTTC | CASSLVPRLAEDNEQFF
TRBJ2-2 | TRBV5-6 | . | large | TGTGCCAGCAGCCCAATAGGGGTTACCGGGGAGCTGTTTTTT | CASSPIGVTGELFF
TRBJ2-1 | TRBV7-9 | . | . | TGTGCCAGCAGCTTCCCACATACGAATGAGCAGTTCTTC | CASSFPHTNEQFF
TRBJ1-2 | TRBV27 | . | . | TGTGCCAGCGGACTTGCCTGGGGCTACACCTTC | CASGLAWGYTF
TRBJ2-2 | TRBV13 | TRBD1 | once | TGTGCCAGCAGCTCAACCCGGGACAGGGGTAACACCGGGGAGCTGTTTTTT | CASSSTRDRGNTGELFF